The present entry profiles one T cell receptor beta chain with its context. An amount of RNA that ranged from roughly 0.5 to 1 ug was reverse transcribed with random hexamers. TCRdb re-called the immunoSEQ multiplex PCR reads through MiXCR, storing one row per CDR3 protein. The sample includes 95,000 to 150,000 distinct CDR3 sequences, 96% of them seen just once. The sample comes from a study of CD8 T cells in Susac syndrome. This CDR3 has 14 residues. Germline V lookup: CDR1 MGHRA, CDR2 YSYEKL. After removal of 0 bases from V and 8 bases from J, the junction contained 4 bases not matched to a gene. The sequenced sample was CD4+ T cells from PBMCs. The J gene is TRBJ1-2, the V gene TRBV4-1; 9 nucleotides agree with TRBD1. The TCR sequence derives from a human donor with Susac syndrome. The CDR3 loop reads CASSQEGTGRGYTF. The CDR3 DNA follows: TGCGCCAGCAGCCAAGAGGGGACAGGGCGAGGCTACACCTTC.